The rows below give T cell receptor beta chains drawn from one sample of a study of T cell responses to AZD1222 COVID-19 vaccine. TCRdb keeps only in-frame clones here, not all; method: immunoSEQ multiplex PCR. The repertoire holds 100,000 to 120,000 clones, with approximately 90% as singletons. The source material was peripheral blood, sampled on day 0 of AZD1222 vaccination. The origin of the receptors is an adult in good health. Each CDR3 is given with its conserved first and last residue. A D gene is named only where the DNA matches it firmly. Only some rows state a clone size, as once, few, many or a class for expanded clones.

clone size: few
D gene: .
J gene: TRBJ2-5
V gene: TRBV7-7
CDR3 DNA: TGTGCCAGCAGCTTACGAGGCAGGGACTGGGAGACCCAGTACTTC
CDR3 protein: CASSLRGRDWETQYF

clone size: .
D gene: TRBD1
J gene: TRBJ2-7
V gene: TRBV5-5
CDR3 DNA: TGTGCCAGCAGCTTGGGGACAGGGGTCTACGAGCAGTACTTC
CDR3 protein: CASSLGTGVYEQYF

clone size: few
D gene: TRBD1
J gene: TRBJ1-4
V gene: TRBV5-4
CDR3 DNA: TGTGCCAGCAGCTATGACAGGGGGCGCGACGAAAAACTGTTTTTT
CDR3 protein: CASSYDRGRDEKLFF

clone size: .
D gene: .
J gene: TRBJ2-1
V gene: TRBV5-1
CDR3 DNA: TGCGCCAGCAGCTTGGCCTCCCGACGGGATGAGCAGTTCTTC
CDR3 protein: CASSLASRRDEQFF

clone size: .
D gene: .
J gene: TRBJ1-1
V gene: TRBV10-3
CDR3 DNA: TGTGCCACTATGGTCGCGAACACTGAAGCTTTCTTT
CDR3 protein: CATMVANTEAFF

clone size: few
D gene: .
J gene: TRBJ2-2
V gene: TRBV6-6
CDR3 DNA: TGTGCCAGCAGCCAGACAGGTCGCGGCGAGCTGTTTTTT
CDR3 protein: CASSQTGRGELFF

clone size: .
D gene: TRBD1
J gene: TRBJ1-2
V gene: TRBV15
CDR3 DNA: TGTGCCACCAGCTCGACAGGGGTGGATGGCTACACCTTC
CDR3 protein: CATSSTGVDGYTF

clone size: .
D gene: .
J gene: TRBJ1-1
V gene: TRBV6-6
CDR3 DNA: TGTGCCAGCAGTCGTGACGGATTCCAAGCTTTCTTT
CDR3 protein: CASSRDGFQAFF

clone size: .
D gene: TRBD2
J gene: TRBJ2-7
V gene: TRBV10-2
CDR3 DNA: TGCGCCAGTGCTAGCGGAGCGGGGTACGAGCAGTACTTC
CDR3 protein: CASASGAGYEQYF

clone size: .
D gene: .
J gene: TRBJ1-3
V gene: TRBV6-5
CDR3 DNA: TGTGCCACCAAGGGGGACCCCAGAACTGGAAACACCATATATTTT
CDR3 protein: CATKGDPRTGNTIYF

clone size: .
D gene: .
J gene: TRBJ2-7
V gene: TRBV18
CDR3 DNA: TGTGCCAGCTCACCGTGGAGTCGCAGAAAAGATCCCTACGAGCAGTACTTC
CDR3 protein: CASSPWSRRKDPYEQYF

clone size: .
D gene: .
J gene: TRBJ2-5
V gene: TRBV27
CDR3 DNA: TGTGCCAGCAGTTTGGTTCAGGAGACGGAGACCCAGTACTTC
CDR3 protein: CASSLVQETETQYF

clone size: .
D gene: .
J gene: TRBJ1-1
V gene: TRBV10-3
CDR3 DNA: TGTGCCATCAAGGGTAGGGTGAACACTGAAGCTTTCTTT
CDR3 protein: CAIKGRVNTEAFF

clone size: .
D gene: TRBD1
J gene: TRBJ2-5
V gene: TRBV10-3
CDR3 DNA: TGTGCCATCAGTGAGGGACAGGCGGCCCAGTACTTC
CDR3 protein: CAISEGQAAQYF

clone size: .
D gene: .
J gene: TRBJ1-1
V gene: TRBV24-1
CDR3 DNA: TGTGCCACCAGTCGCCAGGTCGACCTGAACACTGAAGCTTTCTTT
CDR3 protein: CATSRQVDLNTEAFF

clone size: .
D gene: .
J gene: TRBJ1-1
V gene: TRBV10-2
CDR3 DNA: TGCGCCAGCAGTGAGGGGGCTGGCACTGAAGCTTTCTTT
CDR3 protein: CASSEGAGTEAFF

clone size: .
D gene: .
J gene: TRBJ2-7
V gene: TRBV5-4
CDR3 DNA: TGTGCCAGCAGCTTGGCTACGGCGGGCCCTTTCCCCTACGAGCAGTACTTC
CDR3 protein: CASSLATAGPFPYEQYF

clone size: .
D gene: .
J gene: TRBJ1-1
V gene: TRBV5-4
CDR3 DNA: TGTGCCAGCAGCCTCGGACAGCGGGAAGCTTTCTTT
CDR3 protein: CASSLGQREAFF

clone size: .
D gene: TRBD2
J gene: TRBJ2-3
V gene: TRBV4-2
CDR3 DNA: TGTGCCAGCAGCCAAATCGCGGGAGCAGATACGCAGTATTTT
CDR3 protein: CASSQIAGADTQYF

clone size: .
D gene: .
J gene: TRBJ1-2
V gene: TRBV7-2
CDR3 DNA: TGTGCCAGCAGCTTACCCGGGACCAAGGGAGCATTAGGTGGCTACACCTTC
CDR3 protein: CASSLPGTKGALGGYTF

clone size: once
D gene: .
J gene: TRBJ1-2
V gene: TRBV7-9
CDR3 DNA: TGTGCCAGCAGCTTAGGACAGACTTATGGCTACACCTTC
CDR3 protein: CASSLGQTYGYTF

clone size: .
D gene: TRBD1
J gene: TRBJ1-1
V gene: TRBV5-4
CDR3 DNA: TGTGCCAGCAGCACCGGACAGGGGAGCACTGAAGCTTTCTTT
CDR3 protein: CASSTGQGSTEAFF

clone size: .
D gene: TRBD2
J gene: TRBJ2-3
V gene: TRBV5-1
CDR3 DNA: TGCGCCAGCAGCTTGGCCATCGGGACTAGTCAAGATACGCAGTATTTT
CDR3 protein: CASSLAIGTSQDTQYF

clone size: .
D gene: .
J gene: TRBJ1-2
V gene: TRBV6-1
CDR3 DNA: TGTGCCAGCAGTGAAAGTGCATCGTTCTGGGGCTACACCTTC
CDR3 protein: CASSESASFWGYTF

clone size: .
D gene: TRBD2
J gene: TRBJ2-7
V gene: TRBV10-2
CDR3 DNA: TGCGCCAGCAGTGTACCGGGACTAGTAGGCAGCGAGCAGTACTTC
CDR3 protein: CASSVPGLVGSEQYF